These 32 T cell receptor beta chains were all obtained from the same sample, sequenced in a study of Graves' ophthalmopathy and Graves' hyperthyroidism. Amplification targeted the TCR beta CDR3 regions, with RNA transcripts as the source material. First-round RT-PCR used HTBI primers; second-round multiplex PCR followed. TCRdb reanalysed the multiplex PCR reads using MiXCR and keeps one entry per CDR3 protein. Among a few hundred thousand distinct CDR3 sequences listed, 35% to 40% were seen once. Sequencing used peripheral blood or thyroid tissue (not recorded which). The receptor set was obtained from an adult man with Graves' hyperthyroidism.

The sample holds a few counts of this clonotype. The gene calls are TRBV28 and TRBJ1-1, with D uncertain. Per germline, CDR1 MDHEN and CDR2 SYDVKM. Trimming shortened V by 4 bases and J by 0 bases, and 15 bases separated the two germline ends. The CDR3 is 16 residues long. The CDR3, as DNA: TGTGCCAGCAGTTCCCCCCACGAGGGCGTGAACACTGAAGCTTTCTTT. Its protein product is CASSSPHEGVNTEAFF.

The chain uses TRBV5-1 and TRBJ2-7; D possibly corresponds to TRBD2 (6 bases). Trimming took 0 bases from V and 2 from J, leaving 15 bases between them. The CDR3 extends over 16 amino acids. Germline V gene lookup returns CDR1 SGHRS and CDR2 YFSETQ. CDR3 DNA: TGCGCCAGCAGCTTGGCCACGGGGGAAGCGACCTACGAGCAGTACTTC. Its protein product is CASSLATGEATYEQYF.

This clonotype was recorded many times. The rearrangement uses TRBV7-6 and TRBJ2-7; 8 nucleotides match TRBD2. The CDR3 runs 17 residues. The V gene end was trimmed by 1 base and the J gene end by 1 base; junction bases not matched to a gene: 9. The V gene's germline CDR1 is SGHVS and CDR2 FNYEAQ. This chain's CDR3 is CASSLGHGGADSYEQYF. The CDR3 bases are TGTGCCAGCAGCTTAGGTCACGGGGGGGCTGATTCCTACGAGCAGTACTTC.

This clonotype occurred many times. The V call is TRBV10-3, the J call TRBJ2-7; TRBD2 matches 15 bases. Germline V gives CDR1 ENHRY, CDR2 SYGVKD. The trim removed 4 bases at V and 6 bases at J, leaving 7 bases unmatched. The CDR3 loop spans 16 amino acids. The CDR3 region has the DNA TGTGCCATCAGTGCTGGGGGGACTAGCGGGAGGACCGAGCAGTACTTC. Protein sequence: CAISAGGTSGRTEQYF.

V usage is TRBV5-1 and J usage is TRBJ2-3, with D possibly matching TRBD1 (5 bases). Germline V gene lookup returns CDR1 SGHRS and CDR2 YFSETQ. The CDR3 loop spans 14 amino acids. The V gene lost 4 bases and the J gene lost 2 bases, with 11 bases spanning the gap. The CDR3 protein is CASSPDKTTDTQYF. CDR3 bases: TGCGCCAGCAGCCCGGACAAGACCACAGATACGCAGTATTTT.

The CDR3 sequence is CSAPARLAGSTDTQYF. CDR3 bases: TGCAGTGCCCCCGCCCGACTAGCGGGTAGCACAGATACGCAGTATTTT. This chain uses TRBV20-1 with TRBJ2-3; 10 bases map to TRBD2. The germline CDR1 and CDR2 sequences are DFQATT and SNEGSKA (reference sequence). The CDR3 runs 16 residues. Trimming at V came to 6 bases and at J to 0 bases, leaving 9 bases not matched to a gene.

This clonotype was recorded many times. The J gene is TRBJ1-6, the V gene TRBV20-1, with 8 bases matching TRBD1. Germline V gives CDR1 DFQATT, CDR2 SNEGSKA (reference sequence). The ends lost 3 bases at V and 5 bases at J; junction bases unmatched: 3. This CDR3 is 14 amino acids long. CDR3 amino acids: CSARTDRDNSPLHF. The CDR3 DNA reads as TGCAGTGCTAGGACGGACAGGGATAATTCACCCCTCCACTTT.

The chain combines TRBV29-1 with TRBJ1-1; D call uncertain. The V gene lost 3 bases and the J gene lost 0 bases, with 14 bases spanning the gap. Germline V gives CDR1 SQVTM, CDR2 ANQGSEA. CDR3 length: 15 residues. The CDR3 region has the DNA TGCAGCGTTGATAGCGGAACGGGTTTGAACACTGAAGCTTTCTTT. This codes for CSVDSGTGLNTEAFF.

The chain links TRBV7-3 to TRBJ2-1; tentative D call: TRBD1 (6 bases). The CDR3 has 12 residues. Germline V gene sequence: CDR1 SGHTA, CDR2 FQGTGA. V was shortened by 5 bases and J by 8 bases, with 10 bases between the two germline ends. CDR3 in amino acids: CASSKTGYEQFF. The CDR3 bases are TGTGCCAGCAGCAAGACAGGATATGAGCAGTTCTTC.

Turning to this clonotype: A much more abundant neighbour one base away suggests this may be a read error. CDR3 in DNA: TGTGCCAGTAGTATACGATCTGGACTAGCGGGAGCCGAGACCCAGTACTTC. Translated: CASSIRSGLAGAETQYF. The V gene is TRBV19, the J gene TRBJ2-5, with 13 bases lining up with TRBD2. This CDR3 contains 17 residues. J was trimmed by 5 bases and V by 2 bases; bases with no gene match: 8. Per the germline V gene, CDR1 is LNHDA and CDR2 is SQIVND (reference sequence).

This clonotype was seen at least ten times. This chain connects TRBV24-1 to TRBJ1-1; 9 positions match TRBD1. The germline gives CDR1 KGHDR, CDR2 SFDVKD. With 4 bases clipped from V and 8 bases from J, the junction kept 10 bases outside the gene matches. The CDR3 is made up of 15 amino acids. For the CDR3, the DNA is TGTGCCACCAGTGACCCTGGACAGGGGTTAGGGGAAGCTTTCTTT. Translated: CATSDPGQGLGEAFF.

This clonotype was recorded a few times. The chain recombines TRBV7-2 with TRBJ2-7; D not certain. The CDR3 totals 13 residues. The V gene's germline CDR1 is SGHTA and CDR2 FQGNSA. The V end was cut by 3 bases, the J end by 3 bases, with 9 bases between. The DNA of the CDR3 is TGTGCCAGCAGCTTGACGCCAGGCTACGAGCAGTACTTC. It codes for CASSLTPGYEQYF.

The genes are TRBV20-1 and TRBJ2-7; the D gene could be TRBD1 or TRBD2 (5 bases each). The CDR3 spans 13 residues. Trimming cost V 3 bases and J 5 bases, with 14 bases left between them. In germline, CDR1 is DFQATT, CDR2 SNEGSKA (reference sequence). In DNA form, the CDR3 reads TGCAGTGCTAGTTCCGGGACCCCTAACGAGCAGTACTTC. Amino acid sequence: CSASSGTPNEQYF.

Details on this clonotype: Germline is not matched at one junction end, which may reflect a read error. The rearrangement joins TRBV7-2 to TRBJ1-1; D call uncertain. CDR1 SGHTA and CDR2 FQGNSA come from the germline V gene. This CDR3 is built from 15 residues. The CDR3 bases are TGTGCCGGCAGCTTAGAGAGGCGGCGGAACACTGAAGCTTTCTTT. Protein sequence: CAGSLERRRNTEAFF.

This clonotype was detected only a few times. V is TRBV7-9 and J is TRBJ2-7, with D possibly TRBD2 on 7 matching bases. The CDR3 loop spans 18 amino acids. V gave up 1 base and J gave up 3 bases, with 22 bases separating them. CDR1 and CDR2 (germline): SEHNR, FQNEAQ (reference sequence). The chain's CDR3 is CASSLGFGGALYGYEQYF. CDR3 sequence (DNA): TGTGCCAGCAGCTTAGGTTTTGGGGGGGCCCTATATGGCTACGAGCAGTACTTC. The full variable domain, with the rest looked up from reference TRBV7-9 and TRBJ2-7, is DTGVSQNPRHKITKRGQNVTFRCDPISEHNRLYWYRQTLGQGPEFLTYFQNEAQLEKSRLLSDRFSAERPKGSFSTLEIQRTEQGDSAMYLCASSLGFGGALYGYEQYFGPGTRLTVT.

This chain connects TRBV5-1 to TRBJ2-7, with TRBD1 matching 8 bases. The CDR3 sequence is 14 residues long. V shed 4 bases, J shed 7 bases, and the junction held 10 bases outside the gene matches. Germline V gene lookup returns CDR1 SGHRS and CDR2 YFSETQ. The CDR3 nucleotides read TGCGCCAGCAGCCAACCGGGACAGGTGGGGGAGCAGTACTTC. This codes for CASSQPGQVGEQYF.

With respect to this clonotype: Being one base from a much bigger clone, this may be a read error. CDR3 bases: TGCAGCGTTGGCGGACTAGCGGGCCACGAGCAGTACTTC. Its protein is CSVGGLAGHEQYF. The chain combines TRBV29-1 with TRBJ2-7, with TRBD2 matching over 11 bases. V lost 4 bases, J lost 5 bases, and 4 bases stayed unmatched. CDR1 is SQVTM and CDR2 is ANQGSEA in the germline V gene. This CDR3 is built from 13 residues.

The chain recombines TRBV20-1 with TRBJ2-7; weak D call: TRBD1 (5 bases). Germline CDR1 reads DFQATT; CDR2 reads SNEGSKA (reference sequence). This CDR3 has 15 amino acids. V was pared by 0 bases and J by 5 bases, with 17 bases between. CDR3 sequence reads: CSARETAGKADEQYF. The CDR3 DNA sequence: TGCAGTGCTAGAGAAACGGCAGGGAAAGCCGACGAGCAGTACTTC.

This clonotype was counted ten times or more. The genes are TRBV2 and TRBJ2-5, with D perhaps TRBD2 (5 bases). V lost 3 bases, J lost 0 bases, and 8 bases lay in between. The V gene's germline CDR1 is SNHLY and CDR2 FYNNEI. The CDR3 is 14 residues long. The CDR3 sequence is CASSEGSYQETQYF. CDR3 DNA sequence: TGTGCCAGCAGTGAGGGGAGTTACCAAGAGACCCAGTACTTC.

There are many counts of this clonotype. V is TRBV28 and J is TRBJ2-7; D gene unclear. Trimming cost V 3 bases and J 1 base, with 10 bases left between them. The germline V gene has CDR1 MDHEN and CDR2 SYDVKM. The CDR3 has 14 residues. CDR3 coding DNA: TGTGCCAGCAGTTTTTCGACCGTTTCCTACGAGCAGTACTTC. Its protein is CASSFSTVSYEQYF. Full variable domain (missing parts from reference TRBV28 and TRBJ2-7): DVKVTQSSRYLVKRTGEKVFLECVQDMDHENMFWYRQDPGLGLRLIYFSYDVKMKEKGDIPEGYSVSREKKERFSLILESASTNQTSMYLCASSFSTVSYEQYFGPGTRLTVT.

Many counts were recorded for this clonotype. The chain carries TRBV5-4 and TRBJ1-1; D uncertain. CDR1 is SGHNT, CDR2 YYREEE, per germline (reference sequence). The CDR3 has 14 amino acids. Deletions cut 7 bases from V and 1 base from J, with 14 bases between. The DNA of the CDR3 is TGTGCCAGCTCCCGACCCACGAAGAACACTGAAGCTTTCTTT. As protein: CASSRPTKNTEAFF.

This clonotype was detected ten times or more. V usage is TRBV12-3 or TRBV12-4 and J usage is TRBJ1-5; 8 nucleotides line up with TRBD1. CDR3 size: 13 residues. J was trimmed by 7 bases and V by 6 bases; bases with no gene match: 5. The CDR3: CASRRTGQQPQHF. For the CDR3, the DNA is TGTGCCAGCAGGCGGACAGGGCAACAGCCCCAGCATTTT.

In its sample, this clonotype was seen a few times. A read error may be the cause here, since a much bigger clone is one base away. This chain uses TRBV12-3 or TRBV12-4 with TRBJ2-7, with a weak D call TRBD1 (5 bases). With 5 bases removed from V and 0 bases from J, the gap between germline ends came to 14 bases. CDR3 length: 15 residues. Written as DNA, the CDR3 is TGTGCCAGCAGTGAATATGGGGCAGGCTCCTACGAGCAGTACTTC. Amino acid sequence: CASSEYGAGSYEQYF.

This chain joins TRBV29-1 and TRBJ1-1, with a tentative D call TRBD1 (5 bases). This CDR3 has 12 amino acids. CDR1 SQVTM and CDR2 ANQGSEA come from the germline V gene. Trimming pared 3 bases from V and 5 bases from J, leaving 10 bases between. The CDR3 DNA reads TGCAGCGTTGATGGTGGGGGAACTGAAGCTTTCTTT. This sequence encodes CSVDGGGTEAFF.

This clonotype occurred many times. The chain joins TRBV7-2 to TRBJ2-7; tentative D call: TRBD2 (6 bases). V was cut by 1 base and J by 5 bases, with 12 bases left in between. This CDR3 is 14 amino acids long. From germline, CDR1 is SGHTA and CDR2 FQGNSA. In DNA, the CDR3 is TGTGCCAGCAGCTTAGGGCTAGCGTCCAACGAGCAGTACTTC. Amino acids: CASSLGLASNEQYF.

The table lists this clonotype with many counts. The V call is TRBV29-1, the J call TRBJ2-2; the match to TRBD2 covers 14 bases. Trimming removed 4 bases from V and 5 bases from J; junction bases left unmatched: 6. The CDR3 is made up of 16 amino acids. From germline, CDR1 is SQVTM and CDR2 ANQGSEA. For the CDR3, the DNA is TGCAGCGTTGTAGGGACTAGCGGGGGAATAACCGGGGAGCTGTTTTTT. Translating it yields CSVVGTSGGITGELFF.

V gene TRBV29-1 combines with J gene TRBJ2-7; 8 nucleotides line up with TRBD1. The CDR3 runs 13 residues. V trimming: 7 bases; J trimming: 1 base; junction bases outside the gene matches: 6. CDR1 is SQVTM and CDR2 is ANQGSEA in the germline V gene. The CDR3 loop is CSAGQGMSYEQYF. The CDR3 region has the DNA TGCAGCGCTGGACAGGGTATGTCCTACGAGCAGTACTTC.

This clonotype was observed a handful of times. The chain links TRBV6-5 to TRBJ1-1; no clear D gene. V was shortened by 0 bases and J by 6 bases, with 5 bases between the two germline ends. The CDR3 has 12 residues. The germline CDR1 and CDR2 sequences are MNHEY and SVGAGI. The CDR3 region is CASSYSGAEAFF. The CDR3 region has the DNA TGTGCCAGCAGTTACTCGGGCGCTGAAGCTTTCTTT.

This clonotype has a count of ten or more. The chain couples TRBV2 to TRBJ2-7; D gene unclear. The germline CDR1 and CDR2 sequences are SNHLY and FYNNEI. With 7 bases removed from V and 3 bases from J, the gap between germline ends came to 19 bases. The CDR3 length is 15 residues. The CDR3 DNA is TGTGCCAGCAAACTGGGCCCCACGGGTAGCTACGAGCAGTACTTC. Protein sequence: CASKLGPTGSYEQYF.

The CDR3 nucleotides are TGTGCCATCAGTGAGGGGCAGGGGAACTATGGCTACACCTTC. Translation: CAISEGQGNYGYTF. The chain couples TRBV10-3 to TRBJ1-2, with D tentatively TRBD1 (6 bases). The CDR3 loop spans 14 amino acids. Germline lookup yields CDR1 ENHRY and CDR2 SYGVKD. V was cut by 2 bases and J by 2 bases, with 9 bases left in between.

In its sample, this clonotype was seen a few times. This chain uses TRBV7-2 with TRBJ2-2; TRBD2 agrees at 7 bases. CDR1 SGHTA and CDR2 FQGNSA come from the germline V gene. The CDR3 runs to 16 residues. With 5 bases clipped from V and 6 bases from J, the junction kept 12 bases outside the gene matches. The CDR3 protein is CASSQDRGRVAGELFF. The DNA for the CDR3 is TGTGCCAGCAGCCAAGATCGGGGGAGGGTCGCCGGGGAGCTGTTTTTT.

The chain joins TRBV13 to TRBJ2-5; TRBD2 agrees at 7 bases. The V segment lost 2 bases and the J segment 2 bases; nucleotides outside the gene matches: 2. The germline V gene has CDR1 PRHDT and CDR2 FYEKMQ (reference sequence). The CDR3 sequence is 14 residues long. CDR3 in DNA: TGTGCCAGCAGCTTATTCGGGAGGCAAGAGACCCAGTACTTC. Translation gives CASSLFGRQETQYF.